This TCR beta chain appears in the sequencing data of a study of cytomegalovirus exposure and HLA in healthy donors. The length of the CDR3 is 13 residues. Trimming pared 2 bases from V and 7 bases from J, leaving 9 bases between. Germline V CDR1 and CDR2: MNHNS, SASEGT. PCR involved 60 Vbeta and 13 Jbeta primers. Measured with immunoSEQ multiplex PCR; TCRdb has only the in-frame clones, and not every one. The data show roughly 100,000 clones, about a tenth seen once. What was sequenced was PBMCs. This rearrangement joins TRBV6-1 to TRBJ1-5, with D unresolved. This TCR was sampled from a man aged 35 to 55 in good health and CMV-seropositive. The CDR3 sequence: CASSEHVVQPQHF. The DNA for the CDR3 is TGTGCCAGCAGTGAACATGTAGTACAGCCCCAGCATTTT.